This T cell receptor (beta chain) was documented in a study of T cells in Graves' hyperthyroidism and ophthalmopathy. Uncontrolled infection, other autoimmune disease, pregnancy or lactation excluded patients. In germline, CDR1 is SQVTM, CDR2 ANQGSEA. V was cut by 0 bases and J by 5 bases, with 16 bases left in between. This CDR3 spans 16 amino acids. General study points: Within blood appeared most thyroid clonotypes that had expanded above 0.001. Ophthalmopathy stood apart from stable hyperthyroidism in a 13 V-J model.

RNA transcripts yielded amplified TCR beta CDR3 regions. HTBI primers were employed in a first-round RT-PCR of the TCR CDR3. One entry per CDR3 protein, called by TCRdb with MiXCR from the multiplex PCR reads. The table has under 400,000 distinct CDR3 sequences, around 16% seen once; the top ten hold around a third. This clonotype has just a few counts. Its antigen is not identified. The rearrangement joins TRBV29-1 to TRBJ2-2; possibly TRBD2 for D (6 bases). Sequencing was carried out using blood. The TCR comes from a man aged 25 to 40 with Graves' hyperthyroidism. The CDR3 DNA sequence: TGCAGCGTTGAAGAAGGAATTCCGGGAGCGACCGGGGAGCTGTTTTTT. Translation gives CSVEEGIPGATGELFF.